This T cell receptor (beta chain) was sequenced during a study of blood T cells in healthy people across ages. The use of a sample-barcoded 5' primer and a J-beta primer mix characterized a second PCR of roughly 6 to 11 cycles. TCRdb re-called the 5' RACE reads with MiXCR, one entry per CDR3 protein. This sample yields about 730,000 distinct CDR3 sequences, of which roughly 45% are seen a single time; roughly 20% belongs to the top ten. Turning to this clonotype: Its specificity is unknown.

Broader study findings: TCR beta diversity was tightly associated with the proportion of naive T cells.

Per-sample PBMC isolation yielded at least 6.5 million cells. Sequenced sample: blood. The clonotype comes from a woman aged 60 to 75 in good health.

This CDR3 is CASSLKSESRETQYF. CDR3 in DNA: TGTGCCAGCAGCTTAAAGAGCGAGTCACGGGAGACCCAGTACTTC. The rearrangement joins TRBV7-9 to TRBJ2-5; D is undetermined. The CDR3 extends over 15 amino acids. Trimming cost V 2 bases and J 5 bases, with 15 bases left between them. From germline, CDR1 is SEHNR and CDR2 FQNEAQ (reference sequence).